This is a list of T cell receptor beta chains from one sample in a study of OX40 agonist ivuxolimab in advanced cancers. Data came from immunoSEQ multiplex PCR; TCRdb stores just in-frame clones and leaves some out. The profile shows some 80,000 clones, over 70% of them singletons. Sample: CD4+ or CD8+ T cells sorted from blood, taken in a trial of the OX40 agonist ivuxolimab. These receptors were collected from an adult with an advanced solid tumor such as melanoma, head and neck, liver or kidney cancer. CDR3s include the opening cysteine and the closing phenylalanine or tryptophan. Fields, in order: J gene, clone size, D gene, V gene, CDR3 DNA, CDR3 protein. D genes are given only for firm matches. The size field is filled for only some rows; it gives once, few, many or a size class.

TRBJ1-2	NA	NA	TRBV6-6	TGTGCCAGCAGCCGTAGCGGCGGGCAGTATGGCTACACCTTC	CASSRSGGQYGYTF
TRBJ1-4	NA	TRBD1	TRBV25-1	TGTGCCAGCAGTGAATCTAGGACAGGGGGGGAAAAACTGTTTTTT	CASSESRTGGEKLFF
TRBJ2-7	NA	TRBD1	TRBV2	TGTGCCAGCAATAGGGACAGATCCTACGAGCAGTACTTC	CASNRDRSYEQYF
TRBJ2-2	NA	TRBD2	TRBV29-1	TGCAGCGTAGGTCCGGGACTAGGGGGGACCGGGGAGCTGTTTTTT	CSVGPGLGGTGELFF
TRBJ2-6	NA	NA	TRBV5-1	TGCGCCAGCAGCCCTGATCCCGGGACGTCGGCCAACGTCCTGACTTTC	CASSPDPGTSANVLTF
TRBJ1-2	NA	NA	TRBV6-1	TGTGCCAGCAGTGAGTCAGGTTACTATGGCTACACCTTC	CASSESGYYGYTF
TRBJ2-3	NA	NA	TRBV9	TGTGCCAGCAGCGTAGTGAGTAGCGCGAGCACAGATACGCAGTATTTT	CASSVVSSASTDTQYF
TRBJ1-1	NA	NA	TRBV5-8	TGTGCCAGCAGCTTGGTTTCTGAAGCTTTCTTT	CASSLVSEAFF
TRBJ1-5	NA	NA	TRBV19	TGTGCCAGTAGTATAGGAGGGGCCAGTCAGCCCCAGCATTTT	CASSIGGASQPQHF
TRBJ2-5	NA	TRBD2	TRBV18	TGTGCCAGCTCACCACTGGGGGGGCAAGAGACCCAGTACTTC	CASSPLGGQETQYF
TRBJ2-7	NA	NA	TRBV4-2	TGTGCCAGCAGCCAAGATGGGAAGTCTCGGGGGTACTTC	CASSQDGKSRGYF
TRBJ2-2	NA	NA	TRBV9	TGTGCCAGCAGCGTAGGAGGCACAGGGTCGGGGGAGCTGTTTTTT	CASSVGGTGSGELFF
TRBJ2-2	few	NA	TRBV7-2	TGTGCCAGCAGCTTAGAACTAGCCTTAGGGACCGGGGAGCTGTTTTTT	CASSLELALGTGELFF
TRBJ2-2	NA	TRBD2	TRBV9	TGTGCCAGCAGCGTAGGACTAGCAGGCACCGGGGAGCTGTTTTTT	CASSVGLAGTGELFF
TRBJ1-2	NA	TRBD1	TRBV7-9	TGTGCCAGCAGCCCCGACAGGGTCGATGGCTACACCTTC	CASSPDRVDGYTF
TRBJ2-1	NA	NA	TRBV18	TGTGCCAGCTCACCACTGGGGCTAGCAAGGGAAATTAACAATGAGCAGTTCTTC	CASSPLGLAREINNEQFF
TRBJ2-3	NA	NA	TRBV29-1	TGCAGCGTTGAAGGGGACCTCCCGTCGCGAAATTTT	CSVEGDLPSRNF
TRBJ2-1	NA	TRBD1	TRBV7-6	TGTGCCAGCAGCTTGACGACAGGGACCTACAATGAGCAGTTCTTC	CASSLTTGTYNEQFF
TRBJ1-5	once	TRBD1	TRBV19	TGTGCCAGTAGGATCCGGGACAGCTACAATCAGCCCCAGCATTTT	CASRIRDSYNQPQHF
TRBJ2-1	once	NA	TRBV4-2	TGTGCCAGCAGCCAAGAGGGAGCGTGGGAGTTTGAGCAGTTCTTC	CASSQEGAWEFEQFF
TRBJ2-3	NA	TRBD2	TRBV11-2	TGTGCCAGCAGCTTAGGACCACGGTGGACTAGCGGTAGCACAGATACGCAGTATTTT	CASSLGPRWTSGSTDTQYF
TRBJ1-1	NA	NA	TRBV10-3	TGTGCCATCAGTGACACAATGCGTGGGGCAAGCACTGAAGCTTTCTTT	CAISDTMRGASTEAFF
TRBJ2-5	NA	TRBD1	TRBV9	TGTGCCAGCAGCGTATTACCAGGGGGCGATTCGGAGACCCAGTACTTC	CASSVLPGGDSETQYF
TRBJ2-1	NA	TRBD2	TRBV5-1	TGCGCCAGCAGCCTCATCTCAGCGGGACCATACAATGAGCAGTTCTTC	CASSLISAGPYNEQFF
TRBJ1-2	NA	NA	TRBV6-1	TGTGCCAGCAGTGAAGCCGGGGCAGAAGGTTATGGCTACACCTTC	CASSEAGAEGYGYTF
TRBJ1-3	NA	NA	TRBV11-3	TGTGCCAGCAGCCCCGGGACACACTCTGGAAACACCATATATTTT	CASSPGTHSGNTIYF
TRBJ2-5	NA	TRBD2	TRBV7-8	TGTGCCAGCAGCTTAGCGGGGTGGCGGGAGACTTTAAAAGAGACCCAGTACTTC	CASSLAGWRETLKETQYF
TRBJ2-7	NA	TRBD2	TRBV19	TGTGCCAGTAGCTTAGCGGGGGGGCCGCACTACGAGCAGTACTTC	CASSLAGGPHYEQYF
TRBJ2-7	NA	TRBD2	TRBV6-6	TGTGCCGTACGACTAGCGGGAGGCTCCTACGAGCAGTACTTC	CAVRLAGGSYEQYF
TRBJ2-3	NA	TRBD2	TRBV25-1	TGTGCCAGCAGTGAATCTGGGACTAGGGGATATACGCAGTATTTT	CASSESGTRGYTQYF
TRBJ2-2	few	NA	TRBV4-1	TGCGCCAGCAGCCAAGATCGGTGGGGGCTCACCGGGGAGCTGTTTTTT	CASSQDRWGLTGELFF
TRBJ1-4	NA	NA	TRBV30	TGTGCCTGGAGTGTAGTCCGGGGGGCGAGTGAAAAACTGTTTTTT	CAWSVVRGASEKLFF
TRBJ1-4	NA	NA	TRBV18	TGTGCCAGCTCACCAGGGTTCAATGAAAAACTGTTTTTT	CASSPGFNEKLFF
TRBJ2-5	NA	NA	TRBV20-1	TGCAGTGCTCTAACGGGTGAGACCCAGTACTTC	CSALTGETQYF
TRBJ1-6	NA	TRBD1	TRBV5-6	TGTGCCAGCAGCTTGAGGGGGCTTGGTTCACCCCTCCACTTT	CASSLRGLGSPLHF
TRBJ1-2	NA	NA	TRBV20-1	TGCAGTGCTCCGGGGTTGGGTGGCTACACCTTC	CSAPGLGGYTF
TRBJ1-2	few	NA	TRBV5-1	TGCGCCAGCAGCGGACCAAGTGGCTACACCTTC	CASSGPSGYTF
TRBJ2-5	NA	TRBD2	TRBV5-1	TGCGCCAGCAGCTGGGGACTAGCGGGAGCGGGCGTTCGAGAGACCCAGTACTTC	CASSWGLAGAGVRETQYF
TRBJ2-4	NA	TRBD1	TRBV5-6	TGTGCCAGCAGCTGGGGACAGGGGGACATTCAGTACTTC	CASSWGQGDIQYF
TRBJ2-3	NA	TRBD2	TRBV12-5	TGTGCTAGTGGTTTGGTGGTAGCGGGAGATACAGATACGCAGTATTTT	CASGLVVAGDTDTQYF
TRBJ1-6	NA	NA	TRBV30	TGTGCCTGGAGCGACTCTGGACAGAGCTATAATTCACCCCTCCACTTT	CAWSDSGQSYNSPLHF
TRBJ2-7	NA	TRBD1	TRBV4-2	TGTGCCAGCAGCCCGGACAGGGGTGGGGACGAGCAGTACTTC	CASSPDRGGDEQYF